The source of this TCR beta chain is a study of PD-1 blockade in classical Hodgkin lymphoma. Worth noting for this clone: Antigen unknown.

In every patient, relapse followed autologous stem cell transplantation, while exposure to brentuximab vedotin differed. Regarding the study as a whole: It was among complete responders that baseline diversity resembled that of newly diagnosed patients.

The CDR3 is made up of 14 amino acids. Per germline, CDR1 SGHTA and CDR2 FQGNSA. V was clipped by 1 base and J by 6 bases, with 12 bases between them. Clones were read by immunoSEQ multiplex PCR, and TCRdb kept only the in-frame ones, dropping some. The sample lists 35,000 to 50,000 clones, less than 80% occurring once. V is TRBV7-2 and J is TRBJ1-1, with D unresolved. This TCR was recovered from a human donor with classical Hodgkin lymphoma. The sample was peripheral blood mononuclear cells (PBMCs), taken at baseline. The CDR3 is CASSLGPSGSEAFF. CDR3 sequence (DNA): TGTGCCAGCAGCTTAGGCCCGTCTGGCTCTGAAGCTTTCTTT.